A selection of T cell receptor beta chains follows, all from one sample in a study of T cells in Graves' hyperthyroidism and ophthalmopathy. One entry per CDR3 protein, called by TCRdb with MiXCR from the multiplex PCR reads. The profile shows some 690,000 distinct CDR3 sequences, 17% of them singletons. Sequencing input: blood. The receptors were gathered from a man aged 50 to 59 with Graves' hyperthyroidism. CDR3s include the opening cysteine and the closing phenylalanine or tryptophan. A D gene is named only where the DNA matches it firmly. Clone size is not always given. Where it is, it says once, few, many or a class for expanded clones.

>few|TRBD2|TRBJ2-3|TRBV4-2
CACSLFSGGTTDTQYF
TGTGCCTGCAGCCTTTTCTCGGGAGGTACCACAGATACGCAGTATTTT
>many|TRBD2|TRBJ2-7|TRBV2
CASSEPGGSSYEQYF
TGTGCCAGCAGTGAACCCGGGGGGAGCTCCTACGAGCAGTACTTC
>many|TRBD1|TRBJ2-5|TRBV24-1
CATSDLQTGSAETQYF
TGTGCCACCAGTGATTTGCAGACAGGGTCTGCGGAGACCCAGTACTTC
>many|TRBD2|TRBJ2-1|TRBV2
CASSELLAGGSYNEQFF
TGTGCCAGCAGTGAACTTCTAGCGGGAGGTTCCTACAATGAGCAGTTCTTC
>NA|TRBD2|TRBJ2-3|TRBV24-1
CATSETFTSGKYPDTQYF
TGTGCCACCAGTGAAACATTTACTAGCGGAAAGTACCCAGATACGCAGTATTTT
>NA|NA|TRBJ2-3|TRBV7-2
CASRPSSGVDTQYF
TGTGCCAGCAGACCCTCGTCGGGAGTGGATACGCAGTATTTT
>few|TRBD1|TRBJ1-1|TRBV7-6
CASSHRQGTEAFF
TGTGCCAGCAGCCACCGACAGGGCACTGAAGCTTTCTTT
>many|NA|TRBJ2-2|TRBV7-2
CASSAYRSANTGELFF
TGTGCCAGCAGCGCCTACAGGAGCGCGAACACCGGGGAGCTGTTTTTT
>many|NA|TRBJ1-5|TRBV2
CASSEKRGAGNQPQHF
TGTGCCAGCAGTGAAAAACGGGGGGCAGGCAATCAGCCCCAGCATTTT
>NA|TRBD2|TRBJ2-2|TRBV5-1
CASRLLAGEFTGELFF
TGCGCCAGCAGACTACTAGCGGGAGAGTTCACCGGGGAGCTGTTTTTT
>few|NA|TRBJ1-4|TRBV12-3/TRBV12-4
CASRKTGSTNEKLFF
TGTGCCAGCAGAAAAACGGGGTCAACTAATGAAAAACTGTTTTTT
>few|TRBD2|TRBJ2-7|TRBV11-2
CASSSGLAGGRGAWEQYF
TGTGCCAGCAGCTCAGGACTAGCGGGAGGGAGGGGGGCTTGGGAGCAGTACTTC
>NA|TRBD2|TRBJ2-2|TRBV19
CASSNRLAGGTGELFF
TGTGCCAGTAGTAACCGACTAGCGGGAGGTACCGGGGAGCTGTTTTTT
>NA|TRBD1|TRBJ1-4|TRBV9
CASSPWGTGDEKLFF
TGTGCCAGCAGCCCATGGGGGACAGGGGATGAAAAACTGTTTTTT
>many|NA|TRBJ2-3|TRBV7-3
CASSPTGPLWADTQYF
TGTGCCAGCAGCCCGACCGGCCCCCTCTGGGCAGATACGCAGTATTTT
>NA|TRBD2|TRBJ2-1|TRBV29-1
CSVVGGAGVPHNEQFF
TGCAGCGTCGTTGGTGGGGCGGGAGTACCCCACAATGAGCAGTTCTTC
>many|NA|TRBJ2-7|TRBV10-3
CAISERGTLSYEQYF
TGTGCCATCAGTGAACGCGGGACCTTATCCTACGAGCAGTACTTC
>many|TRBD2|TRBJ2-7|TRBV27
CASRNIVAGGPHEQYF
TGTGCCAGCAGAAACATTGTAGCGGGAGGGCCCCACGAGCAGTACTTC
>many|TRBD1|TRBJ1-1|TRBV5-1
CASSWGTGLNTEAFF
TGCGCCAGCAGCTGGGGGACAGGACTGAACACTGAAGCTTTCTTT
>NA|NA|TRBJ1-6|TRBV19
CASRIDGGVDNSPLHF
TGTGCCAGTAGAATCGACGGGGGGGTCGACAATTCACCCCTCCACTTT
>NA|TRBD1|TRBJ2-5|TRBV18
CASSPRDRAKETQYF
TGTGCCAGCTCCCCCCGGGACAGGGCAAAAGAGACCCAGTACTTC
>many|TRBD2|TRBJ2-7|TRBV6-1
CASSFISGRGNEQYF
TGTGCCAGCAGTTTTATTAGCGGGAGGGGGAACGAGCAGTACTTC
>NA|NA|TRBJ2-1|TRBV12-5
CASGLKSQGRNEQFF
TGTGCTAGTGGTTTGAAGTCCCAGGGGAGAAATGAGCAGTTCTTC